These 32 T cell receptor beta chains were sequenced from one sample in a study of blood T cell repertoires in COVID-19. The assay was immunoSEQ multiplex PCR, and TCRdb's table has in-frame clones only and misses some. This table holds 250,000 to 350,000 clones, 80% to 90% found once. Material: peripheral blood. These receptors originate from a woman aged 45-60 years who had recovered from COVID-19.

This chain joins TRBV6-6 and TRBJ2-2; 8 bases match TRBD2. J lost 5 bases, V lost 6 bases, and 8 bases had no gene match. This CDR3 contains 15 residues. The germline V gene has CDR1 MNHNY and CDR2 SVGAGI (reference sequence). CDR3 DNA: TGTGCCAGCAGAACGCCGGGAGGGGAAACCGGGGAGCTGTTTTTT. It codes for CASRTPGGETGELFF.

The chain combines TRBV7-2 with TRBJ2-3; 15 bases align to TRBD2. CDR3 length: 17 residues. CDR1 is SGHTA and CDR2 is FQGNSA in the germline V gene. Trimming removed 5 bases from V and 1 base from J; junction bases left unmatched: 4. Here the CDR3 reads CASSPGLAGGGTDTQYF. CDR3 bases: TGTGCCAGCAGCCCGGGACTAGCGGGGGGCGGCACAGATACGCAGTATTTT.

The chain's CDR3 is CASSFVPQTGGNEQFF. The CDR3 DNA is TGTGCCAGCAGCTTTGTACCACAGACAGGGGGGAATGAGCAGTTCTTC. The chain combines TRBV9 with TRBJ2-1, with 9 bases matching TRBD1. There are 16 residues in the CDR3. Germline V CDR1 and CDR2: SGDLS, YYNGEE. Trimming at V came to 4 bases and at J to 7 bases, leaving 12 bases not matched to a gene.

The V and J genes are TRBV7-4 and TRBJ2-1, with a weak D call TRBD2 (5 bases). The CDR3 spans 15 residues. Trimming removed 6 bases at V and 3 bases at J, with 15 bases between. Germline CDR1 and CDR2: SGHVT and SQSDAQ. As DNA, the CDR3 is TGTGCCAGCAGAGAGGAGGCTATACTCTACAATGAGCAGTTCTTC. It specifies CASREEAILYNEQFF.

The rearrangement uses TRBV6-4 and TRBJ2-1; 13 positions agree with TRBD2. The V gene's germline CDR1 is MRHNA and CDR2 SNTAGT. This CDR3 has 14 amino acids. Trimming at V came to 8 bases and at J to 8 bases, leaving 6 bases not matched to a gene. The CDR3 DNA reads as TGTGCCAGCTCCGGGACTAGCGGGAACGATGAGCAGTTCTTC. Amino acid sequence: CASSGTSGNDEQFF.

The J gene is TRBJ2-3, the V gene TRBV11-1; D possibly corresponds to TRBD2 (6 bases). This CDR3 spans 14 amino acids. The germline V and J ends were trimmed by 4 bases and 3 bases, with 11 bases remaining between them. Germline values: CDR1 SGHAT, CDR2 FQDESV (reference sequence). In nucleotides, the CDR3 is TGTGCCAGCAGCTCTAGCGTGGGTACAGATACGCAGTATTTT. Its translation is CASSSSVGTDTQYF. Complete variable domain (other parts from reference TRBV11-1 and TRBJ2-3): EAEVAQSPRYKITEKSQAVAFWCDPISGHATLYWYRQILGQGPELLVQFQDESVVDDSQLPKDRFSAERLKGVDSTLKIQPAELGDSAMYLCASSSSVGTDTQYFGPGTRLTVL.

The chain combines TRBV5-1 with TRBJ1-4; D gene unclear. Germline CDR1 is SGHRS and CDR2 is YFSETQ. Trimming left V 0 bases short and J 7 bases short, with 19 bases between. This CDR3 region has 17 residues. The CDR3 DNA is TGCGCCAGCAGCTTGGATTCAGCCGGGAAATTTGGTGAAAAACTGTTTTTT. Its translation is CASSLDSAGKFGEKLFF. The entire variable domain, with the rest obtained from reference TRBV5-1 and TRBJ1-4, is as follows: KAGVTQTPRYLIKTRGQQVTLSCSPISGHRSVSWYQQTPGQGLQFLFEYFSETQRNKGNFPGRFSGRQFSNSRSEMNVSTLELGDSALYLCASSLDSAGKFGEKLFFGSGTQLSVL.

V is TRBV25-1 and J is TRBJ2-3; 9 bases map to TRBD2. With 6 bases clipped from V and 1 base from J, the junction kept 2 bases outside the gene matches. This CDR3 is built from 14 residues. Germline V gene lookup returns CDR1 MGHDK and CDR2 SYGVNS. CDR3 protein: CASRLAGGTDTQYF. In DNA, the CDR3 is TGTGCCAGCAGATTAGCGGGGGGCACAGATACGCAGTATTTT.

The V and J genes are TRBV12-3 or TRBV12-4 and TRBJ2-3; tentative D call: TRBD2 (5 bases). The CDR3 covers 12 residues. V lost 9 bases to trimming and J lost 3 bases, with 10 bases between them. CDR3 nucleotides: TGTGCCAGTGCGGGCGGTACAGATACGCAGTATTTT. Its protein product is CASAGGTDTQYF.

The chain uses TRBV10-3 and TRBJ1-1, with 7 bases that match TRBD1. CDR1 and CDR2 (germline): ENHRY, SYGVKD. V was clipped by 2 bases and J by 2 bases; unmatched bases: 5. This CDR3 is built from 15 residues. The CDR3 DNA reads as TGTGCCATCAGTGAGCGGGGACAGAGCAACACTGAAGCTTTCTTT. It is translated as CAISERGQSNTEAFF.

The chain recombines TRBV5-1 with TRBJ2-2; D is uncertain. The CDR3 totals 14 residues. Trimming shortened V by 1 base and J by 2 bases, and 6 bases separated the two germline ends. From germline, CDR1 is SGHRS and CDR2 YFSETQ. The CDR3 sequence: CASSLTGNTGELFF. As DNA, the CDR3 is TGCGCCAGCAGCTTGACGGGTAACACCGGGGAGCTGTTTTTT.

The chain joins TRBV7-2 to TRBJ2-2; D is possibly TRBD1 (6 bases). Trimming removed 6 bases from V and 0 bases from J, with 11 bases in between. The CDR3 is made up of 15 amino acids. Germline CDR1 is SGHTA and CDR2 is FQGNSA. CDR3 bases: TGTGCCAGCAGTCAAGCAGGGGCGAACACCGGGGAGCTGTTTTTT. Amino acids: CASSQAGANTGELFF.

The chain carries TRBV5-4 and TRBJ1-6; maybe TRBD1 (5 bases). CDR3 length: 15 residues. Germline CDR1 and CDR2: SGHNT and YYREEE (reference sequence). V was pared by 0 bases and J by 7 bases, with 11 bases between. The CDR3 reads CASSLGGGQNSPLHF. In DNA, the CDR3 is TGTGCCAGCAGCTTGGGGGGGGGTCAAAATTCACCCCTCCACTTT.

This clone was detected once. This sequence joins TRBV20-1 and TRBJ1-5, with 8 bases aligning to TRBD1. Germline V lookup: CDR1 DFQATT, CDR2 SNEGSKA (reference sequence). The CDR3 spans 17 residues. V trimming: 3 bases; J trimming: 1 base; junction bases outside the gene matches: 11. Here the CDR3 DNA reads TGCAGTGCTAGTACTCCCCGGGACAGGAGGAGCAATCAGCCCCAGCATTTT. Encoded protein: CSASTPRDRRSNQPQHF.

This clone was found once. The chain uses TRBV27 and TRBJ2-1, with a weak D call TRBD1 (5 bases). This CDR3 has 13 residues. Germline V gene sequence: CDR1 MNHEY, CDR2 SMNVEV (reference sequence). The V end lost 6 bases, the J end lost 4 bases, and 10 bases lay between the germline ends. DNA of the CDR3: TGTGCCAGCAGAGTAGGGGTTTACAATGAGCAGTTCTTC. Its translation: CASRVGVYNEQFF.

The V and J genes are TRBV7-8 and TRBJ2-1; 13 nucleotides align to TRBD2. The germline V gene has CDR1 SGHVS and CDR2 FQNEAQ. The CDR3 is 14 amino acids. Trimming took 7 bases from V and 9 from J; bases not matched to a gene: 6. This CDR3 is CASKGLAGNSEQFF. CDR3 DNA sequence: TGTGCCAGCAAGGGACTAGCGGGAAATAGTGAGCAGTTCTTC.

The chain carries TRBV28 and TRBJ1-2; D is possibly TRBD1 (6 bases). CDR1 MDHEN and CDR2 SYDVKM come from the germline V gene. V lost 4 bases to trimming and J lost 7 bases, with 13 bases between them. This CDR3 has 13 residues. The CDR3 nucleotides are TGTGCCAGCAGTTCGCAGGGGATTGGTGGCTACACCTTC. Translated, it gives CASSSQGIGGYTF.

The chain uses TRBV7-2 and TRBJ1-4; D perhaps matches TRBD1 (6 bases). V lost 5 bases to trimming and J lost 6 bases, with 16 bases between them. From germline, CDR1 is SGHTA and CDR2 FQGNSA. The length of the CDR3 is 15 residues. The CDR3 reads CASSPGGRAHEKLFF. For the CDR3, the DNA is TGTGCCAGCAGCCCGGGGGGCAGGGCCCATGAAAAACTGTTTTTT.

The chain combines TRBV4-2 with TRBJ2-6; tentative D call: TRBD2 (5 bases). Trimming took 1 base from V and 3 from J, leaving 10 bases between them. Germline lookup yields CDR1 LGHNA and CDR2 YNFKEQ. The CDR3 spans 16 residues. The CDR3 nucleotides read TGTGCCAGCAGCCAAGCTTCCGGGGTTGGGGCCAACGTCCTGACTTTC. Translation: CASSQASGVGANVLTF.

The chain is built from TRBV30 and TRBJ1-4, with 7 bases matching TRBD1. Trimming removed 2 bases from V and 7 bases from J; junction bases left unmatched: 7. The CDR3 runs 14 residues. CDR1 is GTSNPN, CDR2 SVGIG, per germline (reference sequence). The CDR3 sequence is CAWSLKGAREKLFF. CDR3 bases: TGTGCCTGGAGTTTAAAGGGGGCACGTGAAAAACTGTTTTTT.

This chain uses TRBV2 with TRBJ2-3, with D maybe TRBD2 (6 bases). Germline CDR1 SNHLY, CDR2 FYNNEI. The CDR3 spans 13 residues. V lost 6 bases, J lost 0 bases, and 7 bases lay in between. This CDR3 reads CASRAGSTDTQYF. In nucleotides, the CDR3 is TGTGCCAGCAGGGCGGGGAGCACAGATACGCAGTATTTT.

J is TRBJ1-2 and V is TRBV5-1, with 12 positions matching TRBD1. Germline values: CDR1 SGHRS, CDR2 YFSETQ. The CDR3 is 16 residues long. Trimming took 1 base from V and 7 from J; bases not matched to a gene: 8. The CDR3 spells CASSLTPGQGAVGYTF. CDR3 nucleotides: TGCGCCAGCAGCTTGACGCCGGGACAGGGGGCGGTTGGCTACACCTTC.

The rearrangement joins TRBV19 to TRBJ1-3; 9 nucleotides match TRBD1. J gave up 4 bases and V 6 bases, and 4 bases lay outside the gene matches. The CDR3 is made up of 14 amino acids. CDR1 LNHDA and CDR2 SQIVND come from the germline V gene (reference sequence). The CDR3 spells CASSDRGSGNTIYF. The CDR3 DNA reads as TGTGCCAGTAGCGACAGGGGGAGCGGAAACACCATATATTTT.

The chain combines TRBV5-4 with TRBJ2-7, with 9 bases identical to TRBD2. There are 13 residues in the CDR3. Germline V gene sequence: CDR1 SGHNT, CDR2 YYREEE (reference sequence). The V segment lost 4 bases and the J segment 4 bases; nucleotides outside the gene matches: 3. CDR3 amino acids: CASSGGLAYEQYF. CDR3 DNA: TGTGCCAGCAGCGGAGGACTAGCGTACGAGCAGTACTTC.

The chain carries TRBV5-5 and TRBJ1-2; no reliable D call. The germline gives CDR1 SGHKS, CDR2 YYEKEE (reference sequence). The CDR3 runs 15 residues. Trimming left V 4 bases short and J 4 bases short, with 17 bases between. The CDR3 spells CASSLATPGGYGYTF. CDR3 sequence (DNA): TGTGCCAGCAGCCTAGCTACTCCGGGAGGCTATGGCTACACCTTC. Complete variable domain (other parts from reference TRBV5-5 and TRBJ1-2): DAGVTQSPTHLIKTRGQQVTLRCSPISGHKSVSWYQQVLGQGPQFIFQYYEKEERGRGNFPDRFSARQFPNYSSELNVNALLLGDSALYLCASSLATPGGYGYTFGSGTRLTVV.

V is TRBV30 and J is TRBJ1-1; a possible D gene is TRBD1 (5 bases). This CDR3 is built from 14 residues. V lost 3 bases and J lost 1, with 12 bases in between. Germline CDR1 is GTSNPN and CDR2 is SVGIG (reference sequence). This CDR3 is CAWSEMGGNTEAFF. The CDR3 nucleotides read TGTGCCTGGAGCGAAATGGGGGGGAACACTGAAGCTTTCTTT.

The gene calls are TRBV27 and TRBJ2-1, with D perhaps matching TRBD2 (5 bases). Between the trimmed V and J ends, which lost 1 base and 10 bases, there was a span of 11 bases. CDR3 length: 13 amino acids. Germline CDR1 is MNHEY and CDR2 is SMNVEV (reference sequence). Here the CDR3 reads CASSLYRGLEQFF. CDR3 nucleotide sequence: TGTGCCAGCAGTTTATATCGAGGGCTCGAGCAGTTCTTC.

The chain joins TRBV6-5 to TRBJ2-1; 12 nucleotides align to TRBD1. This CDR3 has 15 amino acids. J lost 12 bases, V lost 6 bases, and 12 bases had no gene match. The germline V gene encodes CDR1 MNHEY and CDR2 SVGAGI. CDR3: CASSPPGQGASRQFF. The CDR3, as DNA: TGTGCCAGCAGCCCCCCGGGACAGGGGGCTAGTAGGCAGTTCTTC.

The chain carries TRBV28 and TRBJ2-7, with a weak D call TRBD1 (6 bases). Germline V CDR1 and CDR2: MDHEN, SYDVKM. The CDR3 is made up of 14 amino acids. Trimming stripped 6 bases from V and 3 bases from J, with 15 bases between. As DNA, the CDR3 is TGTGCCAGCAGCCGTATGGGACACCTCTACGAGCAGTACTTC. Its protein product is CASSRMGHLYEQYF.

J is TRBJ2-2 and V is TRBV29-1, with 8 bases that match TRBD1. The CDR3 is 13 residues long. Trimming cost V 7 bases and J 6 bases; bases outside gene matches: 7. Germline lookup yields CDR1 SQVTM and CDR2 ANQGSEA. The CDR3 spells CSGGQGRAGELFF. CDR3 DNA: TGCAGCGGAGGACAGGGTCGGGCCGGGGAGCTGTTTTTT.

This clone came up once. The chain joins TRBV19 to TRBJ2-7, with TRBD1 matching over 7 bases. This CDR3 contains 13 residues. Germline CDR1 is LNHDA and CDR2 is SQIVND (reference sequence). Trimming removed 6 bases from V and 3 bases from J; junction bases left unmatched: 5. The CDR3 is CASSPGQLYEQYF. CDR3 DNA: TGTGCCAGTAGCCCGGGACAGCTCTACGAGCAGTACTTC.

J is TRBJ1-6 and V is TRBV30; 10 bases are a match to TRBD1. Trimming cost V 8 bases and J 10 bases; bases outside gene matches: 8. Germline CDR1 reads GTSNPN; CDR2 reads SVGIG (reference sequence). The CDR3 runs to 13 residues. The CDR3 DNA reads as TGTGCCGGCCATCGGGACAGGGGATCACCCCTCCACTTT. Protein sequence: CAGHRDRGSPLHF.